Described below is a single T cell receptor (beta chain) sequence and its context. Sequenced by immunoSEQ multiplex PCR; TCRdb stores in-frame clones only, minus some. The sample comprises about 180,000 clones, around 94% of which are singletons, and 1.4% rests with the top ten. The data were taken from a study of control samples from healthy donors and cancer patients. Sequencing was done on a sample of blood. This sequence originates from a man aged 25-40 years in good health.

The CDR3 protein is CASSLDPSGRAYDNNEQFF. CDR3 nucleotide sequence: TGCGCCAGCAGCTTGGACCCTAGCGGGAGGGCCTACGACAACAATGAGCAGTTCTTC. The J gene is TRBJ2-1, the V gene TRBV5-1; TRBD2 agrees at 12 bases. CDR1 SGHRS and CDR2 YFSETQ come from the germline V gene. V trimming: 0 bases; J trimming: 5 bases; junction bases outside the gene matches: 12. The CDR3 contains 19 residues.